This T cell receptor (beta chain) was recorded in a study of OX40 agonist ivuxolimab in advanced cancers. Study-wide background: Cancers in dose escalation were hepatocellular, melanoma, renal cell and head and neck.

Generated by immunoSEQ multiplex PCR, the TCRdb table keeps only in-frame clones and is missing some. The sample includes some 46,000 clones, approximately 80% of them seen just once. The table lists this clone with a few counts. The antigen remains unidentified. Whole-study results and caveats: Certain nonresponding patients likewise had low normalized T-cell clonal expansion.

This CDR3 has 16 residues. Germline assignment: CDR1 SGHAT and CDR2 FQNNGV. J was trimmed by 8 bases and V by 5 bases; bases with no gene match: 10. The TCR sequence derives from an adult with an advanced solid tumor such as melanoma, head and neck, liver or kidney cancer. The chain uses TRBV11-2 and TRBJ1-6; 9 bases are a match to TRBD1. Material: CD4+ or CD8+ T cells sorted from blood, obtained in a trial of the OX40 agonist ivuxolimab. The CDR3 sequence: CASSRPGQGIHSPLHF. DNA for the CDR3: TGTGCCAGCAGCCGACCGGGACAGGGTATTCATTCACCCCTCCACTTT. Full variable domain (missing parts from reference TRBV11-2 and TRBJ1-6): EAGVAQSPRYKIIEKRQSVAFWCNPISGHATLYWYQQILGQGPKLLIQFQNNGVVDDSQLPKDRFSAERLKGVDSTLKIQPAKLEDSAVYLCASSRPGQGIHSPLHFGNGTRLTVT.